Presented here are 11 T cell receptor beta chains from one specimen sequenced in a study of beta chain features in type 1 diabetes. Expressed TCRB transcripts got sequenced, as all isolated RNA was reverse transcribed. The repertoire was sequenced with immunoSEQ multiplex PCR; TCRdb's copy has only in-frame clones and lacks some. The repertoire holds a few hundred thousand clones, with approximately 15% as singletons. Sequencing used naive CD4+ T cells from blood. Receptors originate from a man in his thirties or forties in good health.

This rearrangement joins TRBV30 to TRBJ2-5, with 10 bases matching TRBD2. The CDR3 loop spans 16 amino acids. Germline loops: CDR1 GTSNPN, CDR2 SVGIG (reference sequence). J was trimmed by 3 bases and V by 2 bases; bases with no gene match: 9. The CDR3 is CAWSYHSGLAKETQYF. The CDR3 bases are TGTGCCTGGAGTTACCACTCGGGACTAGCGAAAGAGACCCAGTACTTC.

V and J are TRBV18 and TRBJ2-2; D is unresolved. Deletions cut 1 base from V and 1 base from J, with 4 bases between. The CDR3 covers 14 residues. Germline-derived CDR1 and CDR2 are KGHSH and LQKENI. The CDR3 is CASSPRRNTGELFF. As DNA, the CDR3 is TGTGCCAGCTCACCACGTAGGAACACCGGGGAGCTGTTTTTT.

The chain recombines TRBV15 with TRBJ2-7; a weak D match, TRBD2 (7 bases). Germline V gives CDR1 LNHNV, CDR2 YYDKDF (reference sequence). CDR3 length: 16 amino acids. V dropped 3 bases and J dropped 3 bases, with 18 bases sitting between them. The CDR3 spells CATSRGGRQTFYEQYV. CDR3 nucleotides: TGTGCCACCAGCAGGGGGGGGCGACAGACATTCTACGAGCAGTACGTC.

This clone was observed a handful of times. This chain links TRBV7-2 with TRBJ2-5; no definite D call. Germline V gene data show CDR1 as SGHTA and CDR2 as FQGNSA. This CDR3 spans 14 amino acids. V was pared by 6 bases and J by 2 bases, with 13 bases between. CDR3 in amino acids: CASSPIWVQETQYF. As DNA, the CDR3 is TGTGCCAGCAGTCCTATCTGGGTACAAGAGACCCAGTACTTC.

The chain uses TRBV19 and TRBJ1-1; TRBD1 aligns across 7 bases. After removal of 5 bases from V and 7 bases from J, the junction contained 10 bases not matched to a gene. CDR3 length equals 14 residues. CDR1 and CDR2 from the germline V gene are LNHDA and SQIVND (reference sequence). DNA for the CDR3: TGTGCCAGTAGTCACCCTCGGACAGGCCGTGAAGCTTTCTTT. This encodes CASSHPRTGREAFF.

The chain uses TRBV7-9 and TRBJ2-1, with 8 bases that match TRBD2. Germline assignment: CDR1 SEHNR and CDR2 FQNEAQ (reference sequence). The CDR3 runs 13 residues. The junction had 6 bases not matched to a gene; V was cut back by 5 bases and J by 9 bases. The CDR3: CASSPSGSGEQFF. For the CDR3, the DNA is TGTGCCAGCAGCCCGAGCGGGAGCGGTGAGCAGTTCTTC. Using reference TRBV7-9 and TRBJ2-1 for the parts outside the CDR3, the full variable domain is DTGVSQNPRHKITKRGQNVTFRCDPISEHNRLYWYRQTLGQGPEFLTYFQNEAQLEKSRLLSDRFSAERPKGSFSTLEIQRTEQGDSAMYLCASSPSGSGEQFFGPGTRLTVL.

The V gene is TRBV5-1, the J gene TRBJ2-5; the D gene is possibly TRBD1 (6 bases). Germline CDR1 reads SGHRS; CDR2 reads YFSETQ. The CDR3 has 15 residues. V shed 4 bases and J shed 5 bases, with 18 bases lying between them. For the CDR3, the DNA is TGCGCCAGCAGCACAACTACAGGGATTGGGGAGACCCAGTACTTC. Residues: CASSTTTGIGETQYF.

The rearrangement uses TRBV7-6 and TRBJ2-2; D might be TRBD2 (5 bases). Germline assignment: CDR1 SGHVS and CDR2 FNYEAQ. This CDR3 has 16 residues. The V end lost 1 base, the J end lost 2 bases, and 11 bases lay between the germline ends. CDR3 nucleotide sequence: TGTGCCAGCAGCTTAGTGGGAGACACTAACACCGGGGAGCTGTTTTTT. Amino acid sequence: CASSLVGDTNTGELFF.

This clone has a handful of counts. The chain employs TRBV5-6 and TRBJ2-7; D may be TRBD1 (6 bases). Trimming cost V 0 bases and J 5 bases, with 15 bases left between them. Per germline, CDR1 SGHDT and CDR2 YYEEEE. The CDR3 runs 15 residues. CDR3 residues: CASSLVGTRTHEQYF. The DNA of the CDR3 is TGTGCCAGCAGCTTGGTAGGGACACGGACCCACGAGCAGTACTTC.

In its sample, this clone was seen a few times. The chain has TRBV28 and TRBJ1-1; no clear D gene. Germline loops: CDR1 MDHEN, CDR2 SYDVKM. The CDR3 has 13 residues. V gave up 8 bases and J gave up 4 bases, with 14 bases separating them. The CDR3 loop is CASLSETGTEAFF. The CDR3 DNA follows: TGTGCCAGCTTGTCGGAAACTGGCACTGAAGCTTTCTTT.

The chain combines TRBV28 with TRBJ2-3, with TRBD2 matching over 9 bases. V lost 4 bases to trimming and J lost 3 bases; unmatched junction nucleotides: 8. The CDR3 loop spans 16 amino acids. Germline loops: CDR1 MDHEN, CDR2 SYDVKM. CDR3 DNA: TGTGCCAGCAGTTCTCCCGCGGGGGGGGAAACAGATACGCAGTATTTT. Translating it yields CASSSPAGGETDTQYF.